A selection of T cell receptor beta chains follows, all from one sample in a study of immune evolution from preneoplasia to lung adenocarcinoma. TCRdb's table, derived via immunoSEQ multiplex PCR, lists solely in-frame clones and lacks some. The table shows 2,600 or so clones, with about 40% occurring only once. The sample comprised FFPE adjacent normal lung tissue. These receptors came from a person aged 55-79 years with lung adenocarcinoma. The CDR3 runs from the conserved cysteine through the conserved F or W. The D gene is left open where the match is weak. Clone size is not always given. Where it is, it says once, few, many or a class for expanded clones.

large,TRBD1,TRBV30,TRBJ2-5,TGTGCCTGGAGTCATAAGGACAGGGAAGAGACCCAGTACTTC,CAWSHKDREETQYF
few,.,TRBV9,TRBJ2-7,TGTGCCAGCAGCGTAGGGCACAACTCCTACGAGCAGTACTTC,CASSVGHNSYEQYF
few,.,TRBV9,TRBJ1-1,TGTGCCAGCAGCGTAGAGATGAACACTGAAGCTTTCTTT,CASSVEMNTEAFF
once,.,TRBV14,TRBJ2-3,TGTGCCAGCAGCCAAGTCGGGGGCGGCACAGATACGCAGTATTTT,CASSQVGGGTDTQYF
.,TRBD2,TRBV9,TRBJ2-3,TGTGCCAGCAGCGTAGGACTAGCGGGACGCACAGATACGCAGTATTTT,CASSVGLAGRTDTQYF
once,.,TRBV21-1,TRBJ1-5,TGTGCCAGCAGCAAAGCGCTTTCTAGGGACAGCAATCAGCCCCAGCATTTT,CASSKALSRDSNQPQHF
few,.,TRBV4-1,TRBJ2-5,TGCGCCAGCAGCCAAGGCCGGGACTCCTTTGAATGGAAAGAGACCCAGTACTTC,CASSQGRDSFEWKETQYF
once,.,TRBV9,TRBJ1-2,TGTGCCAGCACCATTAATCTTCAGGGACCCGACGGCTACACCTTC,CASTINLQGPDGYTF
.,TRBD1,TRBV15,TRBJ2-7,TGTGCCACCACCCGAACGACAGGGTCCGAGCAGTACTTC,CATTRTTGSEQYF
large,.,TRBV11-2,TRBJ2-5,TGTGCCAGCAGCTTAACAGCCCAAGAGACCCAGTACTTC,CASSLTAQETQYF
.,.,TRBV27,TRBJ1-2,TGTGCCAGCAGTTTAACAATCCAGGGACACTATGGCTACACCTTC,CASSLTIQGHYGYTF
.,.,TRBV7-9,TRBJ1-3,TGTGCCAGCAGCTTAGCCACACGGACTTTCGGAAACACCATATATTTT,CASSLATRTFGNTIYF
.,TRBD1,TRBV18,TRBJ2-5,TGTGCCAGCTCACCACGGGGGACAGTGCAAGAGACCCAGTACTTC,CASSPRGTVQETQYF
.,.,TRBV7-2,TRBJ2-7,TGTGCCAGCAGGGGGAGTAGGTACGAGCAGTACTTC,CASRGSRYEQYF
few,.,TRBV5-1,TRBJ2-1,TGCGCCAGCAGCTACCAAAACTCCTACAATGAGCAGTTCTTC,CASSYQNSYNEQFF
few,TRBD2,TRBV15,TRBJ2-7,TGTGCCACCAGCGAATGGTCGGGACTAGCGAGCGAGCAGTACTTC,CATSEWSGLASEQYF
few,.,TRBV7-9,TRBJ2-3,TGTGCCAGCACCTGGGGGGCGGATAGCACAGATACGCAGTATTTT,CASTWGADSTDTQYF
.,.,TRBV7-2,TRBJ2-5,TGTGCCAGCACCATCCGTGGGGGGCGGGAGACCCAGTACTTC,CASTIRGGRETQYF
.,.,TRBV13,TRBJ2-3,TGTGCCAGCAGCTTGGAGATCTCAGATACGCAGTATTTT,CASSLEISDTQYF
.,TRBD1,TRBV4-2,TRBJ1-4,TGTGCCAGCAGCCTAGGCCAGGGGGATGAAAAACTGTTTTTT,CASSLGQGDEKLFF
.,TRBD1,TRBV7-9,TRBJ1-1,TGTGCCAGCAGCCACGGGACAGGGGAAATGAACACTGAAGCTTTCTTT,CASSHGTGEMNTEAFF
few,.,TRBV19,TRBJ2-7,TGTGCCAGTAGTGCACTCGGAATTACTACGACGCAGTACTTC,CASSALGITTTQYF
few,TRBD2,TRBV19,TRBJ2-7,TGTGCCAGTAGTTTCGGGACTAGCGGGGAGCAGTACTTC,CASSFGTSGEQYF
.,.,TRBV5-1,TRBJ2-7,TGCGCCAGACGATTCTACGAGCAGTACTTC,CARRFYEQYF
.,.,TRBV13,TRBJ1-5,TGTGCCAGCAGCTTAGGTCCAGGTCAGCCCCAGCATTTT,CASSLGPGQPQHF
few,.,TRBV13,TRBJ1-1,TGTGCCAGCACCCTGGATGGTGATCCTTTGAACACTGAAGCTTTCTTT,CASTLDGDPLNTEAFF
.,.,TRBV9,TRBJ2-7,TGTGCCAGCAGCGTAGTAAATTTACCCTACGAGCAGTACTTC,CASSVVNLPYEQYF
.,TRBD2,TRBV5-6,TRBJ2-5,TGTGCCAGCAGCCGGACTAGAGGGGAGACCCAGTACTTC,CASSRTRGETQYF
few,.,TRBV9,TRBJ1-2,TGTGCCAGCAGCGTAGCGGGGCCGGGGCAGGGCAATGGCTACACCTTC,CASSVAGPGQGNGYTF
few,.,TRBV7-9,TRBJ1-1,TGTGCCAGCAGCTCCCTAGACAGGGAAGCTTTCTTT,CASSSLDREAFF
.,.,TRBV10-3,TRBJ2-6,TGTGCCATCAGCGGACTTTCCTCTGGGGCCAACGTCCTGACTTTC,CAISGLSSGANVLTF
few,.,TRBV9,TRBJ2-1,TGTGCCAGCAGCGTCGAAGGGGCTACCTCCTACAATGAGCAGTTCTTC,CASSVEGATSYNEQFF
.,TRBD1,TRBV7-3,TRBJ2-1,TGTGCCAGCAGCTTACGACAGGGGCTCAGGAATGAGCAGTTCTTC,CASSLRQGLRNEQFF
once,.,TRBV16,TRBJ2-1,TGTGCCAGCAGCGACAGAAACAATGAGCAGTTCTTC,CASSDRNNEQFF
.,TRBD2,TRBV27,TRBJ2-1,TGTGCCAGCAGTTTCGGCGGGAGGATGGATGAGCAGTTCTTC,CASSFGGRMDEQFF
.,.,TRBV5-1,TRBJ1-5,TGCGCCAGCACCCTCGGTACCGGTAGCAATCAGCCCCAGCATTTT,CASTLGTGSNQPQHF
.,.,TRBV30,TRBJ1-1,TGTGCCTGGAATCTAGGAATGAACACTGAAGCTTTCTTT,CAWNLGMNTEAFF
.,TRBD1,TRBV15,TRBJ1-4,TGCGCCACCAGCAGAGAGACAGGGCATAATGAAAAACTGTTTTTT,CATSRETGHNEKLFF
few,TRBD2,TRBV9,TRBJ2-3,TGTGCCAGCAGCGTAGATTCACTAGCGGGAAGCACAGATACGCAGTATTTT,CASSVDSLAGSTDTQYF
few,TRBD1,TRBV7-9,TRBJ1-1,TGTGCCAGCAGCGAGGGGATGGGACAGGGGAGCACTGAAGCTTTCTTT,CASSEGMGQGSTEAFF
.,TRBD2,TRBV19,TRBJ2-3,TGTGCCAGTACCCAATCGGGACTAGCGGACACAGATACGCAGTATTTT,CASTQSGLADTDTQYF
.,.,TRBV19,TRBJ2-5,TGTGCCAGTAGTATCCCAGGGAAGGAGACCCAGTACTTC,CASSIPGKETQYF
few,.,TRBV19,TRBJ2-1,TGTGCCAGTACCTTGACGGGGGCCAACAATGAGCAGTTCTTC,CASTLTGANNEQFF
.,.,TRBV4-1,TRBJ1-1,TGCGCCAGCAGACCGCAGAGGAACACTGAAGCTTTCTTT,CASRPQRNTEAFF
.,TRBD1,TRBV5-6,TRBJ2-1,TGTGCCAGCAGCAGGGGACAGAGCTCCTACAATGAGCAGTTCTTC,CASSRGQSSYNEQFF
few,.,TRBV7-9,TRBJ2-5,TGTGCCAGCAGCTTAGGAGGTACCCAGTACTTC,CASSLGGTQYF
medium-sized,.,TRBV28,TRBJ2-3,TGTGCCAGCAGTTTGCCCTCGGGACTCACAGATACGCAGTATTTT,CASSLPSGLTDTQYF
.,TRBD2,TRBV2,TRBJ2-7,TGTGCCAGCGGTTCTAGCGGCTCCTACGAGCAGTACTTC,CASGSSGSYEQYF
.,.,TRBV11-2,TRBJ1-1,TGTGCCAGCAGCTTACTCCCAGAGAACACTGAAGCTTTCTTT,CASSLLPENTEAFF
few,.,TRBV11-2,TRBJ2-3,TGTGCCAGCAGCGCACGGGACGGCACAGATACGCAGTATTTT,CASSARDGTDTQYF
.,.,TRBV7-2,TRBJ1-2,TGTGCCAGCAGCCCCGACGCAAACTATGGCTACACCTTC,CASSPDANYGYTF
.,.,TRBV4-2,TRBJ2-7,TGTGCCAGCAGCCCGACGTCATACGAGCAGTACTTC,CASSPTSYEQYF
.,.,TRBV5-6,TRBJ1-1,TGTGCCAGCAGCTGGGCGGACAGGAACACTGAAGCTTTCTTT,CASSWADRNTEAFF
.,.,TRBV18,TRBJ2-6,TGTGCCAGCTCACCATTGGTGGCCGGAGACTCTGGGGCCAACGTCCTGACTTTC,CASSPLVAGDSGANVLTF